A single sample is the source of the 24 T cell receptor beta chains below, sequenced in a study of T cell responses to AZD1222 COVID-19 vaccine (dated by TCRdb to the early 2020s). This specimen's time point label, interpreted: about 28 days (+/-7) after the second vaccine dose. The library was made by the immunoSEQ multiplex PCR assay. TCRdb carries this immuneACCESS record with in-frame sequences only. Its versions omit some clonotypes, under half of them owing to an unresolved V gene in the studies checked, with the rest unexplained. The sample has tens of thousands of clones on record, 90% of them singletons. The ten top clones hold around 3.4% of the sample. The sequencing here drew on peripheral blood, taken 28 days after the second AZD1222 dose. The receptors come from an adult who received the AZD1222 COVID-19 vaccine.

The DNA of the CDR3 is TGTGCCATCAGTGGCGTGGGGTCCCAAGAGACCCAGTACTTC. As protein: CAISGVGSQETQYF. This rearrangement joins TRBV10-3 to TRBJ2-5; no definite D call. Germline V gene data show CDR1 as ENHRY and CDR2 as SYGVKD. The V end was cut by 4 bases, the J end by 1 base, with 10 bases between. CDR3 length equals 14 residues.

As regards this clone: The limits of the CDR3 on the DNA are not certain, so only TCRdb's listed CDR3 is given. The V gene is TRBV15, the J gene TRBJ2-1; the table's D call, TRBD2, has no DNA check behind it. The CDR3 adds up to 16 amino acids, both ends counted. In germline, CDR1 is LNHNV, CDR2 YYDKDF (reference sequence). The CDR3 sequence: CATSTFGSGGVNEQFF.

The chain carries TRBV12-3 or TRBV12-4 and TRBJ1-6, with D perhaps matching TRBD1 (5 bases). The CDR3 consists of 12 residues. Trimming removed 6 bases at V and 8 bases at J, with 8 bases between. This chain's CDR3 is CASSEGDSPLHF. The DNA for the CDR3 is TGTGCCAGCAGCGAAGGGGATTCACCCCTCCACTTT.

This sequence joins TRBV19 and TRBJ2-7; D possibly matches TRBD1 or TRBD2 (6 bases each). Germline V gene lookup returns CDR1 LNHDA and CDR2 SQIVND (reference sequence). This CDR3 has 14 residues. Between the trimmed V and J ends, which lost 3 bases and 6 bases, there was a span of 15 bases. DNA of the CDR3: TGTGCCAGTAGTATTATGGGGGGCGCGGGCGAGCAGTACTTC. Amino acids: CASSIMGGAGEQYF.

V gene TRBV5-4 combines with J gene TRBJ2-1, with TRBD2 identical over 10 bases. Per the germline V gene, CDR1 is SGHNT and CDR2 is YYREEE (reference sequence). The CDR3 is 17 residues long. The trim removed 4 bases at V and 9 bases at J, leaving 16 bases unmatched. The CDR3 DNA reads as TGTGCCAGCAGCCCCCAGGGAAGGCTAGCGGGAGTGGTTGAGCAGTTCTTC. This gives the protein CASSPQGRLAGVVEQFF. Supplemented by reference TRBV5-4 and TRBJ2-1, the full variable domain reads ETGVTQSPTHLIKTRGQQVTLRCSSQSGHNTVSWYQQALGQGPQFIFQYYREEENGRGNFPPRFSGLQFPNYSSELNVNALELDDSALYLCASSPQGRLAGVVEQFFGPGTRLTVL.

The J gene is TRBJ2-2, the V gene TRBV5-1; tentative D call: TRBD1 (6 bases). There are 14 residues in the CDR3. V was trimmed by 3 bases and J by 1 base, leaving 7 bases between them. Germline V lookup: CDR1 SGHRS, CDR2 YFSETQ. The CDR3 region is CASSSDRNTGELFF. The CDR3 DNA sequence: TGCGCCAGCAGCTCGGACAGGAACACCGGGGAGCTGTTTTTT.

This rearrangement joins TRBV5-1 to TRBJ2-7, with 9 bases that match TRBD1. Germline V gives CDR1 SGHRS, CDR2 YFSETQ. The CDR3 length is 16 residues. V shed 1 base and J 0 bases; nucleotides not matched to a gene: 5. The CDR3 is CASSLLGTGSSYEQYF. CDR3 sequence (DNA): TGCGCCAGCAGCTTGCTAGGGACAGGGAGCTCCTACGAGCAGTACTTC.

The genes are TRBV5-6 and TRBJ2-7; perhaps TRBD1 as D (6 bases). The CDR3 consists of 13 residues. Per germline, CDR1 SGHDT and CDR2 YYEEEE. V was shortened by 1 base and J by 4 bases, with 9 bases between the two germline ends. CDR3 nucleotides: TGTGCCAGCAGCTTGAGGGGGATATACGAGCAGTACTTC. It is translated as CASSLRGIYEQYF.

The chain recombines TRBV5-6 with TRBJ2-5, with D perhaps assigned TRBD1 or TRBD2 (7 bases each). Germline values: CDR1 SGHDT, CDR2 YYEEEE. The CDR3 runs to 17 residues. V was pared by 4 bases and J by 0 bases, with 19 bases between. The CDR3 is CASSGRGQRRYQETQYF. CDR3 DNA sequence: TGTGCCAGCAGCGGGAGGGGGCAGCGGAGGTACCAAGAGACCCAGTACTTC.

This clone was counted only a few times. The chain employs TRBV2 and TRBJ1-1; possible D gene TRBD1, 5 bases. Germline CDR1 reads SNHLY; CDR2 reads FYNNEI. V gave up 1 base and J gave up 3 bases, with 6 bases separating them. This CDR3 region has 13 residues. The CDR3 spells CASSEGGDTEAFF. The CDR3 nucleotides are TGTGCCAGCAGTGAAGGAGGGGACACTGAAGCTTTCTTT.

The chain uses TRBV7-6 and TRBJ1-5; a weak D match, TRBD1 (6 bases). The CDR3 is 14 residues long. Looked up from germline, CDR1 is SGHVS and CDR2 is FNYEAQ. Trimming took 5 bases from V and 8 from J, leaving 16 bases between them. The CDR3 coding sequence is TGTGCCAGCAGCCCGGACAGCGCTATGGAGCCCCAGCATTTT. Translating gives CASSPDSAMEPQHF.

The chain joins TRBV12-3 or TRBV12-4 to TRBJ2-1; D is perhaps TRBD2 (6 bases). The V end lost 6 bases, the J end lost 5 bases, and 11 bases lay between the germline ends. The CDR3 runs 13 residues. The CDR3 loop is CASRGTSHNEQFF. The CDR3 DNA sequence: TGTGCCAGCAGAGGGACTTCCCACAATGAGCAGTTCTTC.

CDR3 nucleotide sequence: TGTGCCAGCAGCGTAGGGATGGTGCATGAGCAGTTCTTC. Encoded protein: CASSVGMVHEQFF. The V gene is TRBV9, the J gene TRBJ2-1; D not resolved. CDR1 and CDR2 (germline): SGDLS, YYNGEE. With 0 bases removed from V and 8 bases from J, the gap between germline ends came to 9 bases. The CDR3 loop spans 13 amino acids.

This chain links TRBV6-4 with TRBJ2-5; D is unresolved. The V end lost 2 bases, the J end lost 9 bases, and 10 bases lay between the germline ends. Per germline, CDR1 MRHNA and CDR2 SNTAGT. CDR3 length: 12 residues. CDR3 loop: CASSDGHGPQYF. The CDR3 bases are TGTGCCAGCAGTGACGGCCACGGGCCCCAGTACTTC.

This chain joins TRBV9 and TRBJ2-1; 7 bases map to TRBD2. V lost 3 bases, J lost 2 bases, and 2 bases stayed unmatched. Per the germline V gene, CDR1 is SGDLS and CDR2 is YYNGEE. The CDR3 loop spans 14 amino acids. Here the CDR3 DNA reads TGTGCCAGCAGCGCGGGACTACCCTACAATGAGCAGTTCTTC. Encoded protein: CASSAGLPYNEQFF. The full variable domain, with the rest looked up from reference TRBV9 and TRBJ2-1, is DSGVTQTPKHLITATGQRVTLRCSPRSGDLSVYWYQQSLDQGLQFLIQYYNGEERAKGNILERFSAQQFPDLHSELNLSSLELGDSALYFCASSAGLPYNEQFFGPGTRLTVL.

The chain carries TRBV3-1 (or the pseudogene TRBV3-2) and TRBJ2-1, with a possible D match to TRBD1 (5 bases). CDR1 and CDR2 (germline): LGHDT, YNNKEL (reference sequence). Trimming left V 1 base short and J 4 bases short, with 11 bases between. The CDR3 is 15 residues long. The CDR3 region has the DNA TGTGCCAGCAGCCAAGCCTTGGCAGGGTACAATGAGCAGTTCTTC. As protein: CASSQALAGYNEQFF.

V and J are TRBV6-4 and TRBJ2-2, with 8 bases matching TRBD1. The CDR3 length is 15 residues. After removal of 3 bases from V and 7 bases from J, the junction contained 7 bases not matched to a gene. The germline V gene encodes CDR1 MRHNA and CDR2 SNTAGT. For the CDR3, the DNA is TGTGCCAGCAGTGAATCGGACAGGGTTCGCGGGGAGCTGTTTTTT. It yields the protein CASSESDRVRGELFF.

V and J are TRBV30 and TRBJ1-3, with D maybe TRBD1 (6 bases). V dropped 5 bases and J dropped 2 bases, with 13 bases sitting between them. Germline V lookup: CDR1 GTSNPN, CDR2 SVGIG (reference sequence). This CDR3 comprises 14 residues. The CDR3 reads CAWDRFAAGNTIYF. The CDR3, as DNA: TGTGCCTGGGACAGGTTTGCGGCTGGAAACACCATATATTTT.

The chain uses TRBV28 and TRBJ1-1; 9 nucleotides agree with TRBD1. Germline-derived CDR1 and CDR2 are MDHEN and SYDVKM. The length of the CDR3 is 15 residues. Trimming cost V 6 bases and J 6 bases; bases outside gene matches: 11. The CDR3 DNA sequence: TGTGCCAGCAGCCCCGGGACAGGGAGTTGGGCTGAAGCTTTCTTT. It codes for CASSPGTGSWAEAFF.

V and J are TRBV18 and TRBJ2-5; no reliable D call. CDR3 length equals 12 residues. V was cut by 1 base and J by 4 bases, with 4 bases left in between. Germline V lookup: CDR1 KGHSH, CDR2 LQKENI. CDR3 nucleotide sequence: TGTGCCAGCTCACCACATCTAGAGACCCAGTACTTC. It encodes CASSPHLETQYF.

The J gene is TRBJ1-5, the V gene TRBV10-3, with D possibly TRBD1 on 6 matching bases. Looked up from germline, CDR1 is ENHRY and CDR2 is SYGVKD. Trimming left V 6 bases short and J 7 bases short, with 13 bases between. The CDR3 totals 13 residues. CDR3 sequence (DNA): TGTGCCATCAGGGGCACAGGGAACCAGCCCCAGCATTTT. Translated, it gives CAIRGTGNQPQHF.

The CDR3 sequence is CASSPRGRDRATDTQYF. The DNA of the CDR3 is TGTGCCAGCAGCCCTAGGGGCCGGGACAGGGCTACAGATACGCAGTATTTT. J is TRBJ2-3 and V is TRBV7-6; 9 bases are shared with TRBD1. The V and J ends lost 5 bases and 3 bases, in that order; junction bases with no gene match: 12. Germline V gives CDR1 SGHVS, CDR2 FNYEAQ. The CDR3 extends over 17 amino acids.

This chain links TRBV7-9 with TRBJ1-4; 8 bases map to TRBD1. Germline lookup yields CDR1 SEHNR and CDR2 FQNEAQ (reference sequence). The ends lost 5 bases at V and 5 bases at J; junction bases unmatched: 10. CDR3 length: 16 residues. The CDR3, as DNA: TGTGCCAGCAGCCTGACAAGGACAGGGCCAAATGAAAAACTGTTTTTT. It translates to CASSLTRTGPNEKLFF.

This sequence joins TRBV9 and TRBJ2-5, with D unclear. Germline V gives CDR1 SGDLS, CDR2 YYNGEE. Trimming took 0 bases from V and 4 from J, leaving 7 bases between them. This CDR3 comprises 13 residues. The CDR3 loop is CASSVASSETQYF. The DNA of the CDR3 is TGTGCCAGCAGCGTAGCTTCGTCAGAGACCCAGTACTTC.